The TCR beta chain under discussion was sequenced for a study of blood T cells in healthy people across ages. Study-level points and caveats: The diversity estimates, figures obtained from one million T cells, were considered underestimates.

A sample-barcoded 5' primer and a J-beta primer mix were used in a second PCR of about 6 to 12 cycles. TCRdb ran MiXCR on the 5' RACE reads and lists one entry per CDR3 protein. This sample has about 1 million distinct CDR3 sequences, with around 43% found just once. With respect to this clonotype: The antigen is undetermined.

Germline-derived CDR1 and CDR2 are LGHDT and YNNKEL (reference sequence). This CDR3 spans 14 amino acids. The V end was cut by 0 bases, the J end by 5 bases, with 10 bases between. The authors isolated at least 6 million PBMCs per sample. The V and J genes are TRBV3-1 and TRBJ1-2; maybe TRBD1 (5 bases). The source material was blood. This clonotype originated in a woman aged 60-70 years in good health. This chain's CDR3 is CASSQDASGYGYTF. For the CDR3, the DNA is TGTGCCAGCAGCCAAGACGCGTCAGGGTATGGCTACACCTTC.